These 27 T cell receptor beta chains were sequenced from one sample in a study of human T cells and chemical hapten exposure. Time point meaning: patch test 2, 6 weeks after DPC sensitization. Specified treatment: therapeutic diphenylcyclopropenone sensitization with weekly scalp DPC. TCRdb reprocessed the RACE reads via MiXCR and lists one record per CDR3 protein. The table has tens of thousands of distinct CDR3 sequences, approximately 3.4% seen once. This material consisted of whole blood, taken in connection with sensitization to the hapten diphenylcyclopropenone (DPC). The receptors here all came from a middle-aged man with alopecia areata. Some clones in this sample may be carry-over from other donors' samples.

This clonotype was observed a few times. The chain carries TRBV7-8 and TRBJ1-1; 7 positions match TRBD1. The V gene's germline CDR1 is SGHVS and CDR2 FQNEAQ. The CDR3 is 16 residues long. V shed 5 bases, J shed 0 bases, and the junction held 9 bases outside the gene matches. CDR3 region: CASSVNRGPMNTEAFF. In DNA, the CDR3 is TGTGCCAGCAGCGTTAACAGGGGCCCCATGAACACTGAAGCTTTCTTT.

This clonotype was seen at least ten times. This chain joins TRBV6-1 and TRBJ2-7, with D maybe TRBD2 (5 bases). Germline V lookup: CDR1 MNHNS, CDR2 SASEGT. Trimming stripped 5 bases from V and 1 base from J, with 9 bases between. This CDR3 has 13 amino acids. CDR3 sequence (DNA): TGTGCCAGCAGTAAACGGGGATCCTACGAGCAGTACTTC. Translation gives CASSKRGSYEQYF.

The V and J genes are TRBV6-1 and TRBJ2-7; 7 nucleotides agree with TRBD1. J was trimmed by 1 base and V by 6 bases; bases with no gene match: 9. CDR1 is MNHNS and CDR2 is SASEGT in the germline V gene. This CDR3 comprises 15 residues. The CDR3 DNA reads as TGTGCCAGCAGCCCCATGGGGACAGCATCCTACGAGCAGTACTTC. This sequence encodes CASSPMGTASYEQYF.

This clonotype has a handful of counts. V gene TRBV7-9 combines with J gene TRBJ1-1; 10 bases match TRBD1. This CDR3 is built from 14 residues. V shed 5 bases and J 6 bases; nucleotides not matched to a gene: 6. CDR1 and CDR2 from the germline V gene are SEHNR and FQNEAQ (reference sequence). Written as DNA, the CDR3 is TGTGCCAGCAGCCAGGACAGGGGGAGTCCTGAAGCTTTCTTT. Translation: CASSQDRGSPEAFF.

This clonotype was picked up many times. The gene calls are TRBV20-1 and TRBJ2-1; 9 bases line up with TRBD2. Germline V gene data show CDR1 as DFQATT and CDR2 as SNEGSKA (reference sequence). The ends lost 5 bases at V and 3 bases at J; junction bases unmatched: 5. This CDR3 is built from 14 residues. The CDR3 region is CSAEAGGGYNEQFF. The CDR3, as DNA: TGCAGTGCTGAAGCGGGAGGCGGCTACAATGAGCAGTTCTTC.

This clonotype came up a few times. The CDR3 is CASSSGLTNNEQFF. CDR3 DNA: TGTGCCAGCAGTTCGGGACTAACGAACAATGAGCAGTTCTTC. The chain recombines TRBV27 with TRBJ2-1; 7 nucleotides agree with TRBD2. The V gene end was trimmed by 4 bases and the J gene end by 5 bases; junction bases not matched to a gene: 5. Germline loops: CDR1 MNHEY, CDR2 SMNVEV (reference sequence). The CDR3 extends over 14 amino acids.

There are many counts of this clonotype. The chain links TRBV12-3 or TRBV12-4 to TRBJ2-5; 8 nucleotides agree with TRBD1. V was clipped by 2 bases and J by 3 bases; unmatched bases: 5. The CDR3 has 15 residues. This chain's CDR3 is CASSLSGQAKETQYF. CDR3 in DNA: TGTGCCAGCAGTTTATCGGGACAGGCTAAAGAGACCCAGTACTTC.

Ten or more counts support this clonotype. The chain recombines TRBV9 with TRBJ2-1, with D tentatively TRBD1 (7 bases). The CDR3 runs 15 residues. Germline values: CDR1 SGDLS, CDR2 YYNGEE. The ends were cut back, 3 bases at V and 5 bases at J, with 15 bases in the middle. The CDR3 sequence: CASSARGESHNEQFF. The CDR3 coding sequence is TGTGCCAGCAGCGCCAGGGGGGAGTCCCACAATGAGCAGTTCTTC.

This clonotype was seen repeatedly, ten times or more. The CDR3 coding sequence is TGCGCCAGCAGCCAAGATATCGGTGGCAGCTTCACAGATACGCAGTATTTT. Translated: CASSQDIGGSFTDTQYF. The rearrangement links TRBV4-1 to TRBJ2-3; D not certain. Germline V lookup: CDR1 MGHRA, CDR2 YSYEKL. Trimming pared 0 bases from V and 2 bases from J, leaving 15 bases between. This CDR3 region has 17 residues.

This clonotype was observed a few times. This chain links TRBV11-2 with TRBJ1-1; D gene uncertain. The CDR3 sequence is 11 residues long. CDR1 SGHAT and CDR2 FQNNGV come from the germline V gene. The V end lost 4 bases, the J end lost 10 bases, and 10 bases lay between the germline ends. The chain's CDR3 is CASSSPGGAFF. Written as DNA, the CDR3 is TGTGCCAGCAGCTCCCCAGGAGGAGCTTTCTTT.

This clonotype was seen many times. At one of its ends the junction is not consistent with the germline gene, which may arise from a read error. This rearrangement joins TRBV28 to TRBJ2-7; D possibly uses TRBD1 or TRBD2 (5 bases each). The CDR3 spans 14 residues. The germline gives CDR1 MDHEN, CDR2 SYDVKM. The CDR3 spells CASSQGWGVYVQYF. CDR3 bases: TGTGCCAGCAGTCAGGGATGGGGAGTCTACGTGCAGTACTTC.

This clonotype was recorded many times. The chain recombines TRBV5-4 with TRBJ2-3, with D tentatively TRBD1 or TRBD2 (5 bases each). The CDR3 covers 14 residues. CDR1 is SGHNT and CDR2 is YYREEE in the germline V gene (reference sequence). This CDR3 is CVLGRVRSTDTQYF. CDR3 coding DNA: TGTGTCTTGGGACGGGTTAGAAGCACAGATACGCAGTATTTT.

The sample holds a few counts of this clonotype. The chain links TRBV29-1 to TRBJ2-1, with D perhaps being TRBD1 or TRBD2 (5 bases each). V was shortened by 2 bases and J by 2 bases, with 10 bases between the two germline ends. Germline V gene sequence: CDR1 SQVTM, CDR2 ANQGSEA. This CDR3 is built from 14 residues. The DNA for the CDR3 is TGCAGCGTTGAATCGGGACGGCCCTACAATGAGCAGTTCTTC. Protein sequence: CSVESGRPYNEQFF.

This clonotype was counted many times. This chain joins TRBV20-1 and TRBJ1-5, with 7 bases aligning to TRBD1. J gave up 5 bases and V 5 bases, and 12 bases lay outside the gene matches. The CDR3 consists of 15 residues. Germline CDR1 and CDR2: DFQATT and SNEGSKA (reference sequence). CDR3 sequence reads: CSAGTDREGDQPQHF. The CDR3 DNA reads as TGCAGTGCTGGGACCGACAGGGAGGGGGATCAGCCCCAGCATTTT.

This clonotype was counted at least ten times. The rearrangement uses TRBV27 and TRBJ2-1, with unresolved D. Germline values: CDR1 MNHEY, CDR2 SMNVEV (reference sequence). This CDR3 is built from 17 residues. The V gene lost 5 bases and the J gene lost 0 bases, with 17 bases spanning the gap. CDR3 loop: CASSNPPTRSSYNEQFF. The CDR3 DNA reads TGTGCCAGCAGTAATCCCCCTACAAGGAGCTCCTACAATGAGCAGTTCTTC.

Many counts were recorded for this clonotype. This chain connects TRBV7-9 to TRBJ2-7, with 12 bases identical to TRBD2. Per the germline V gene, CDR1 is SEHNR and CDR2 is FQNEAQ (reference sequence). The CDR3 runs to 14 residues. With 5 bases clipped from V and 5 bases from J, the junction kept 4 bases outside the gene matches. DNA for the CDR3: TGTGCCAGCAGCCGGACTAGCGGGATTAACGAGCAGTACTTC. It translates to CASSRTSGINEQYF.

This clonotype has ten or more counts. The CDR3 loop reads CASSRARDGAYEQYF. CDR3 in DNA: TGCGCCAGCAGCCGAGCTCGGGACGGGGCCTACGAGCAGTACTTC. The chain employs TRBV4-3 and TRBJ2-7; either TRBD1 or TRBD2 may fit D (5 bases each). Germline-derived CDR1 and CDR2 are LGHNA and YSLEER. V lost 4 bases, J lost 2 bases, and 15 bases lay in between. The CDR3 extends over 15 amino acids.

This clonotype was seen ten or more times. This chain joins TRBV7-2 and TRBJ2-5, with TRBD1 as a possible D gene (7 bases). The length of the CDR3 is 17 residues. Germline assignment: CDR1 SGHTA and CDR2 FQGNSA. V lost 2 bases to trimming and J lost 6 bases, with 22 bases between them. The DNA for the CDR3 is TGTGCCAGCAGCTTAACAAGCGCAAGACAGGGAGGAAAGACCCAGTACTTC. It specifies CASSLTSARQGGKTQYF.

This clonotype showed up many times. This chain links TRBV5-1 with TRBJ2-7, with D possibly being TRBD1 or TRBD2 (5 bases each). CDR3 length: 14 amino acids. V was pared by 4 bases and J by 6 bases, with 17 bases between. The germline V gene encodes CDR1 SGHRS and CDR2 YFSETQ. CDR3 nucleotides: TGCGCCAGCAGCGAAGCGCAGGGCCGGGGCGAGCAGTACTTC. Its protein product is CASSEAQGRGEQYF.

In its sample, this clonotype was seen a few times. CDR3 bases: TGTGCCAGCAGCCCCGAGCCAGGTTTAACCAAAAACATTCAGTACTTC. Translated, it gives CASSPEPGLTKNIQYF. The V call is TRBV7-9, the J call TRBJ2-4; D gene uncertain. Germline V gives CDR1 SEHNR, CDR2 FQNEAQ (reference sequence). CDR3 length: 16 residues. V lost 5 bases to trimming and J lost 2 bases, with 16 bases between them.

This clonotype was observed a handful of times. This chain joins TRBV12-3 or TRBV12-4 and TRBJ1-5, with D perhaps matching TRBD1 (5 bases). V shed 0 bases and J shed 4 bases, with 16 bases lying between them. The CDR3 totals 17 residues. The CDR3 nucleotides read TGTGCCAGCAGTTTAGCGCTATTAGGGGCTAGAAATCAGCCCCAGCATTTT. Translating it yields CASSLALLGARNQPQHF.

This chain links TRBV9 with TRBJ1-1, with no clear D. This CDR3 is built from 13 residues. Germline values: CDR1 SGDLS, CDR2 YYNGEE. V was shortened by 4 bases and J by 6 bases, with 13 bases between the two germline ends. The CDR3 DNA reads TGTGCCAGCAGCCCTAACACTGGGGCTGAAGCTTTCTTT. Translated, it gives CASSPNTGAEAFF.

The chain couples TRBV24-1 to TRBJ2-7; D is unclear. Germline V lookup: CDR1 KGHDR, CDR2 SFDVKD. Deletions cut 3 bases from V and 0 bases from J, with 8 bases between. The length of the CDR3 is 14 residues. The CDR3 DNA reads TGTGCCACCAGTGATCCGGGCCCCTCCTACGAGCAGTACTTC. The encoded protein is CATSDPGPSYEQYF.

This clonotype was seen repeatedly, ten times or more. The chain combines TRBV7-9 with TRBJ2-7; 7 positions match TRBD1. The CDR3 contains 15 residues. The junction had 8 bases not matched to a gene; V was cut back by 4 bases and J by 2 bases. Germline loops: CDR1 SEHNR, CDR2 FQNEAQ (reference sequence). The CDR3 reads CASSSRQGKAYEQYF. For the CDR3, the DNA is TGTGCCAGCAGCTCCCGACAGGGAAAGGCCTACGAGCAGTACTTC.

V and J are TRBV6-6 and TRBJ2-3; D not certain. Germline V gene sequence: CDR1 MNHNY, CDR2 SVGAGI (reference sequence). This CDR3 comprises 14 residues. The V end was cut by 4 bases, the J end by 0 bases, with 8 bases between. CDR3: CASSFPGSTDTQYF. As DNA, the CDR3 is TGTGCCAGCAGTTTCCCCGGGAGCACAGATACGCAGTATTTT.

This clonotype was counted ten times or more. The chain links TRBV27 to TRBJ2-7; D is undetermined. Germline V lookup: CDR1 MNHEY, CDR2 SMNVEV (reference sequence). V was trimmed by 4 bases and J by 3 bases, leaving 10 bases between them. CDR3 size: 13 residues. This CDR3 reads CASSYKSGYEQYF. Here the CDR3 DNA reads TGTGCCAGCAGTTATAAGTCCGGCTACGAGCAGTACTTC.

This clonotype was seen at least ten times. This sequence joins TRBV6-6 and TRBJ2-7; possible D gene TRBD2, 5 bases. CDR1 and CDR2 from the germline V gene are MNHNY and SVGAGI (reference sequence). The CDR3 contains 14 residues. V lost 2 bases and J 6 bases, leaving 14 bases between the germline ends. CDR3 sequence: CASSYQASRGEQYF. The CDR3 DNA follows: TGTGCCAGCAGTTACCAGGCCTCCCGGGGCGAGCAGTACTTC.